The table lists the clone carrying this TCR beta chain with a count of one. Repertoires were generated with immunoSEQ multiplex PCR, while TCRdb's copy carries only in-frame clones and drops some. The sample contains roughly 60,000 clones, about 89% of which appear only once. These data originate in a study of OX40 agonist ivuxolimab in advanced cancers. V lost 5 bases and J lost 7; bases outside the gene matches: 11. The CDR3 has 16 amino acids. The V gene's germline CDR1 is SEHNR and CDR2 FQNEAQ (reference sequence). Sample: CD4+ or CD8+ T cells sorted from blood, taken in a trial of the OX40 agonist ivuxolimab. The V gene is TRBV7-9, the J gene TRBJ1-4, with 9 bases aligning to TRBD1. The clonotype was recovered from an adult with an advanced solid tumor such as melanoma, head and neck, liver or kidney cancer. The CDR3 bases are TGTGCCAGCAGCCCCTCGGACAGGGGAAGAAGTGAAAAACTGTTTTTT. Amino acids: CASSPSDRGRSEKLFF.